These T cell receptor beta chains were read from a single sample in a study of post-analysis software for immune sequencing data. TCRdb reanalysed the PCR reads using MiXCR and keeps one entry per CDR3 protein. Among about 400,000 distinct CDR3 sequences listed, around 33% were seen once. Sequencing was done on a sample of blood. Receptor source: a girl aged 5 to 17 with multiple sclerosis. Both conserved end residues are part of each CDR3. D genes are given only for firm matches. The size field is filled for only some rows; it gives once, few, many or a size class.

V gene	clone size	D gene	J gene	CDR3 DNA	CDR3 protein
TRBV29-1	.	TRBD1	TRBJ1-1	TGCAGCGTTGAAAGGTGGGGGACAGGGGGAAACACTGAAGCTTTCTTT	CSVERWGTGGNTEAFF
TRBV6-5	few	.	TRBJ1-1	TGTGCCAGCAGTTACGGTAGCATGAACACTGAAGCTTTCTTT	CASSYGSMNTEAFF
TRBV7-2	.	.	TRBJ1-1	TGTGCCAGACGACCTAGCGGTCTCGCAGCTTTCTTT	CARRPSGLAAFF
TRBV4-1	few	.	TRBJ1-5	TGCGCCAGCAGCCAAGATCCCCCGACAGAGTATAGCAATCAGCCCCAGCATTTT	CASSQDPPTEYSNQPQHF
TRBV10-2	.	.	TRBJ2-3	TGCGCCACCACACTGGGACCTTTTAGCGCAGATACGCAGTATTTT	CATTLGPFSADTQYF
TRBV21-1	.	.	TRBJ2-3	TGTGCCAGCAACGGGGACACCAAAAGCACAGATACGCAGTATTTT	CASNGDTKSTDTQYF
TRBV29-1	.	.	TRBJ1-2	TGCAGCGTTGTCCCCGGGGACGGGGGCTTCGGCTACACCTTC	CSVVPGDGGFGYTF
TRBV5-6	.	.	TRBJ2-2	TGTGCCAGCAGCCCGTCAGAAGGGGAGCTGTTTTTT	CASSPSEGELFF
TRBV5-1	many	.	TRBJ2-7	TGCGCCAGCAGCTTGGGGTCGGACTGGGCCTACGAGCAGTACTTC	CASSLGSDWAYEQYF
TRBV29-1	few	TRBD1	TRBJ2-3	TGCAGCGTTGAAGATCGGGGGACAGGAAGCACAGATACGCAGTATTTT	CSVEDRGTGSTDTQYF
TRBV7-2	many	TRBD1	TRBJ2-1	TGTGCCAGCAGTAAGGGACAGGGGTCATACAATGAGCAGTTCTTC	CASSKGQGSYNEQFF
TRBV6-5	.	TRBD2	TRBJ2-1	TGTGCCAGCAGTTACTGGCGGGGGGGTGCTGGCAGTGAGCAGTTCTTC	CASSYWRGGAGSEQFF
TRBV2	few	.	TRBJ1-2	TGTGCCAGCAGCCGGGGGGGAGACTATGGCTACACCTTC	CASSRGGDYGYTF
TRBV7-9	.	TRBD1	TRBJ2-7	TGTGCCAGCCGAACAGGGGGCATTGGATACGAGCAGTACTTC	CASRTGGIGYEQYF
TRBV20-1	.	.	TRBJ2-7	TGCAGTGCCAACGGTGGACTGATACCCTACGAGCAGTACTTC	CSANGGLIPYEQYF
TRBV20-1	many	TRBD1	TRBJ2-6	TGCAGTGCGGCATCCGGGACAGGGGGCTCTGGGGCCAACGTCCTGACTTTC	CSAASGTGGSGANVLTF
TRBV18	few	TRBD2	TRBJ2-3	TGTGCCAGCTCACTTACTAGCGGGGGCAGCGGAGGTACGCAGTATTTT	CASSLTSGGSGGTQYF
TRBV7-2	few	.	TRBJ2-4	TGTGCCAGCAGCTTAGGGTTCGAGGGCTACGGGGTTCAGTACTTC	CASSLGFEGYGVQYF
TRBV20-1	.	TRBD1	TRBJ1-6	TGCAGTGCGGGACAGGCCCGACCCCTCCACTTT	CSAGQARPLHF
TRBV12-3/TRBV12-4	.	.	TRBJ1-2	TGTGCCAGCAGTTGGGGTAACTATGGCTACACCTTC	CASSWGNYGYTF
TRBV12-3/TRBV12-4	.	.	TRBJ2-1	TGTGCCAGCAGTTACGGGGGGCTATTGAACAATGAGCAGTTCTTC	CASSYGGLLNNEQFF
TRBV20-1	.	TRBD1	TRBJ1-3	TGCAGTGCTAGAGTTGGCAACAGGGGATACTCTGGAAACACCATATATTTT	CSARVGNRGYSGNTIYF
TRBV29-1	once	.	TRBJ2-2	TGCAGCGTTGAGGGGGAGACCGGGGAGCTGTTTTTT	CSVEGETGELFF
TRBV7-2	.	.	TRBJ2-1	TGTGCCGGCAGCCCACTAGCACTGAATGAGCAGTTCTTC	CAGSPLALNEQFF
TRBV7-2	many	TRBD2	TRBJ2-1	TGTGCCAGCAGCTCTCTTTCCCGGGGGGGCTACAATGAGCAGTTCTTC	CASSSLSRGGYNEQFF
TRBV7-9	few	TRBD2	TRBJ2-3	TGTGCCAGCAGCTCCCCTTGGGGGGGGAATACGCAGTATTTT	CASSSPWGGNTQYF
TRBV7-2	.	.	TRBJ1-5	TGTGCCAGCAGCTTAGCGAGGGGATTGGGCAATCAGCCCCAGCATTTT	CASSLARGLGNQPQHF
TRBV7-9	.	TRBD1	TRBJ2-7	TGTGCCAGCAGCTCGGACAGGGGGGACCTCGAGCAGTACTTC	CASSSDRGDLEQYF
TRBV12-3/TRBV12-4	many	.	TRBJ1-2	TGTGCCAGCAGCCAGGGTAGAGACGGCTACACCTTC	CASSQGRDGYTF
TRBV20-1	.	.	TRBJ1-5	TGCAGTGCGCAGTGGACGAGACAGCCCCAGCATTTT	CSAQWTRQPQHF
TRBV3-1	.	.	TRBJ2-2	TGTGCCAGCAGCCAAGATCATACAGGGCCCCCCGGGGAGCTGTTTTTT	CASSQDHTGPPGELFF
TRBV4-2	.	TRBD2	TRBJ2-3	TGTGCCAGCAGCCAAAGTGAGGCGGGGGGGCATCATACGCAGTATTTT	CASSQSEAGGHHTQYF
TRBV18	many	.	TRBJ2-7	TGCGCCAGCAGCCCCCAGGGGGGCTACGAGCAGTACTTC	CASSPQGGYEQYF
TRBV30	few	.	TRBJ1-6	TGTGCCTGGAGAATCAACAGGGATTCACCCCTCCACTTT	CAWRINRDSPLHF
TRBV20-1	few	.	TRBJ2-7	TGCAGTGCTAGAGATCAATCCGTTTCAACCTACGAGCAGTACTTC	CSARDQSVSTYEQYF
TRBV29-1	.	TRBD2	TRBJ2-1	TGCAGCGTTGAACTACTAGCGGGGGATGAGCAGTTCTTC	CSVELLAGDEQFF
TRBV6-5	.	.	TRBJ2-5	TGTGCCAGCAGTTACTCGATGGCCCCGGTAGGGCAAGAGACCCAGTACTTC	CASSYSMAPVGQETQYF